This TCR beta chain was sequenced during a study of blood T cell repertoires in COVID-19. The wider study: The samples span acute and convalescent COVID-19 from the United States, Italy and Spain. The analysed material was cDNA or gDNA that came from T cells, B-cell-depleted T cells, or PBMCs.

The authors' processing: From reference gene primer amplification, estimates of nucleated cell counts were derived. Repertoires were generated with immunoSEQ multiplex PCR, while TCRdb's copy carries only in-frame clones and drops some. The DNA was the basis for D and trimming; V, J and clone size are from that table. The table records some 170,000 clones, 70% to 90% of them present only once. Looked up from germline, CDR1 is MDHEN and CDR2 is SYDVKM. This CDR3 has 14 amino acids. With 8 bases removed from V and 4 bases from J, the gap between germline ends came to 17 bases. The genes are TRBV28 and TRBJ1-2; possible D gene TRBD1, 6 bases. The sample comprised peripheral blood. This TCR came from a man aged 40-49 years with acute or convalescent COVID-19. CDR3: CASRDRRSFYGYTF. The CDR3 bases are TGTGCCAGCCGTGACAGGCGCTCCTTCTATGGCTACACCTTC.